Listed here are 9 T cell receptor beta chains from one sample, sequenced in a study of T cell clones after liver transplantation (dated by TCRdb to between 2017 and 2020). To define alloreactive TCRbeta sequences, the proliferating CFSE-low cells from the MLR were sequenced. The library was obtained by the immunoSEQ multiplex PCR assay. TCRdb took this table from immuneACCESS and kept in-frame rearrangements with V and J called. Such tables lack part of the clones; where checked against another copy, unresolved V genes explain under half of the gap, and the rest is unexplained. The sample data list over 5,000 clones, and about 31% of these were observed just once. The ten most abundant clones make up roughly a sixth of the sample. Antigens of these TCRs are unknown. The material sequenced was CD4+ T cells from cultured PBMCs. The receptors here all came from a human patient who received a liver transplant. After a transplant, certain T cells may trace back to the graft donor.

This chain joins TRBV7-9 and TRBJ1-3; D unclear. Germline assignment: CDR1 SEHNR and CDR2 FQNEAQ (reference sequence). The CDR3 runs 14 residues. V was pared by 1 base and J by 0 bases, with 4 bases between. The CDR3 nucleotides are TGTGCCAGCAGCTTAGACGGCTCTGGAAACACCATATATTTT. Protein product: CASSLDGSGNTIYF.

Only a few counts were recorded for this clone. A far larger clone is one base from this, pointing to a likely read error. The CDR3 DNA sequence: TGTGCCAGCAGTGTGACAGGGGGCGCGACTGAAGCTTGCTTT. This gives the protein CASSVTGGATEACF. The J gene is TRBJ1-1, the V gene TRBV6-4, with TRBD1 identical over 10 bases. Germline-derived CDR1 and CDR2 are MRHNA and SNTAGT. The CDR3 contains 14 residues.

The chain combines TRBV4-3 with TRBJ1-6, with 7 bases that match TRBD1. Germline V gene data show CDR1 as LGHNA and CDR2 as YSLEER. The V gene end was trimmed by 0 bases and the J gene end by 7 bases; junction bases not matched to a gene: 3. The CDR3 is 15 amino acids. The CDR3 coding sequence is TGCGCCAGCAGCCAAGAAGGGGACAGAAATTCACCCCTCCACTTT. It specifies CASSQEGDRNSPLHF.

A few counts support this clone. The chain recombines TRBV5-8 with TRBJ1-6; D is unresolved. Germline CDR1 is SGHTS and CDR2 is YDEGEE. The CDR3 sequence is 13 residues long. The ends were cut back, 4 bases at V and 8 bases at J, with 10 bases in the middle. In DNA form, the CDR3 reads TGTGCCAGCAGCCTAGAGGCGTATTCACCCCTCCACTTT. Translation gives CASSLEAYSPLHF.

The rearrangement links TRBV27 to TRBJ2-5, with unresolved D. Germline V gives CDR1 MNHEY, CDR2 SMNVEV (reference sequence). V was clipped by 6 bases and J by 6 bases, with 11 bases between them. The CDR3 is 12 amino acids. CDR3 in DNA: TGTGCCAGCAGGTCTACCCAGCAGACCCAGTACTTC. Protein: CASRSTQQTQYF.

V is TRBV4-3 and J is TRBJ1-3; possibly TRBD1 for D (5 bases). Trimming took off 0 bases at V and 2 bases at J, with 11 bases between the two ends. Per germline, CDR1 LGHNA and CDR2 YSLEER. This CDR3 comprises 16 residues. For the CDR3, the DNA is TGCGCCAGCAGCCAAGACTTTGGGGGGGCTGGAAACACCATATATTTT. Translating it yields CASSQDFGGAGNTIYF.

The CDR3 nucleotides are TGTGCCAGCAGCTCACAGGGGGCCTCCTACAATGAGCAGTTCTTC. Translated, it gives CASSSQGASYNEQFF. The chain carries TRBV5-8 and TRBJ2-1, with 9 bases matching TRBD1. The CDR3 runs to 15 residues. Germline lookup yields CDR1 SGHTS and CDR2 YDEGEE. V shed 3 bases, J shed 0 bases, and the junction held 1 base outside the gene matches.

The chain couples TRBV28 to TRBJ1-5; D remains ambiguous. This CDR3 comprises 12 residues. V lost 3 bases and J 2 bases, leaving 2 bases between the germline ends. Germline lookup yields CDR1 MDHEN and CDR2 SYDVKM. The CDR3 sequence is CASSFGNQPQHF. The CDR3 bases are TGTGCCAGCAGTTTCGGCAATCAGCCCCAGCATTTT. The entire variable domain, with the rest obtained from reference TRBV28 and TRBJ1-5, is as follows: DVKVTQSSRYLVKRTGEKVFLECVQDMDHENMFWYRQDPGLGLRLIYFSYDVKMKEKGDIPEGYSVSREKKERFSLILESASTNQTSMYLCASSFGNQPQHFGDGTRLSIL.

The chain recombines TRBV11-3 with TRBJ2-2; D gene unclear. V was clipped by 2 bases and J by 0 bases, with 10 bases between them. This CDR3 is 16 amino acids long. Germline V CDR1 and CDR2: SGHNT, YENEEA. This chain's CDR3 is CASSLQTSTNTGELFF. The CDR3 DNA reads as TGTGCCAGCAGCTTACAAACCAGCACGAACACCGGGGAGCTGTTTTTT.